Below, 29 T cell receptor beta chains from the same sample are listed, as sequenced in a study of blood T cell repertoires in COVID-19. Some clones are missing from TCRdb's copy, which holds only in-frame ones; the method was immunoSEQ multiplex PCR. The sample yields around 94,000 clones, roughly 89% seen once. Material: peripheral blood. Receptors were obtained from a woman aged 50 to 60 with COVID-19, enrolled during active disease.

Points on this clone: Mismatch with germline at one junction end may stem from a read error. The CDR3 region is CASSLDRRQAF. As DNA, the CDR3 is TGTGCCAGCAGCTTAGACCGTAGACAGGCCTTT. The chain combines TRBV11-3 with TRBJ1-1; possibly TRBD1 for D (6 bases). The CDR3 is made up of 11 amino acids. CDR1 is SGHNT and CDR2 is YENEEA in the germline V gene.

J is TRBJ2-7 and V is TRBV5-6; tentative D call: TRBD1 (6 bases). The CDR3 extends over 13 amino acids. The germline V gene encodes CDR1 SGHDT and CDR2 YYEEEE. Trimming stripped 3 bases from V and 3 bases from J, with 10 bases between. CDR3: CASSWGQNYEQYF. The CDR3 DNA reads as TGTGCCAGCAGCTGGGGACAAAACTACGAGCAGTACTTC.

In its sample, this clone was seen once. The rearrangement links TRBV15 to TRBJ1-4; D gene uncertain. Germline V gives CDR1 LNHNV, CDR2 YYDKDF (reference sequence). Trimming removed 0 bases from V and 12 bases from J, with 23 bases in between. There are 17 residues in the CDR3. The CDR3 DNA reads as TGTGCCACCAGCAGAGAAGCGGATGGAGGGATTTGGAGGGAACTGTTTTTT. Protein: CATSREADGGIWRELFF.

The CDR3 spells CASSMEGIYGYTF. CDR3 sequence (DNA): TGTGCCAGTAGTATGGAGGGGATCTATGGCTACACCTTC. The J gene is TRBJ1-2, the V gene TRBV19, with D perhaps TRBD1 (5 bases). V was shortened by 3 bases and J by 4 bases, with 9 bases between the two germline ends. Germline-derived CDR1 and CDR2 are LNHDA and SQIVND (reference sequence). The CDR3 sequence is 13 residues long.

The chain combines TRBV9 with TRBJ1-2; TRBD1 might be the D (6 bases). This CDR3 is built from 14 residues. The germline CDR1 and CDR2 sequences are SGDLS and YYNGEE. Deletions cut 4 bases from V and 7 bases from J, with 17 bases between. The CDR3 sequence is CASSPPGEAIGYTF. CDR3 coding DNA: TGTGCCAGCAGCCCCCCAGGGGAAGCTATTGGCTACACCTTC.

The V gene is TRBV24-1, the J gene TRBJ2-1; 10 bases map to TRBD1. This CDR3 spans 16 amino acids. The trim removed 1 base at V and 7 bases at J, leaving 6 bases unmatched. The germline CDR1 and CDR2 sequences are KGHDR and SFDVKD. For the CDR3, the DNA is TGTGCCACCAGTGATTTTGGACAGGGGGGAGGGAATGAGCAGTTCTTC. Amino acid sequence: CATSDFGQGGGNEQFF.

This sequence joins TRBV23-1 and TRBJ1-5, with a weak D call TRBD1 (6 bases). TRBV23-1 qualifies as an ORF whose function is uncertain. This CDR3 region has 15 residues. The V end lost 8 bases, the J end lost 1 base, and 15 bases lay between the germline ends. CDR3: CASPVGGRSNQPQHF. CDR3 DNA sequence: TGCGCCAGCCCCGTTGGGGGCCGGAGCAATCAGCCCCAGCATTTT.

In DNA, the CDR3 is TGTGCCAGTAGTATAAGGGGGACAGTGCCGATAGTGCAGTTCTTC. Translating it yields CASSIRGTVPIVQFF. The chain joins TRBV19 to TRBJ2-1; 7 bases fit TRBD1. Germline V gene sequence: CDR1 LNHDA, CDR2 SQIVND (reference sequence). V was pared by 2 bases and J by 12 bases, with 13 bases of the junction left unmatched. CDR3 size: 15 residues.

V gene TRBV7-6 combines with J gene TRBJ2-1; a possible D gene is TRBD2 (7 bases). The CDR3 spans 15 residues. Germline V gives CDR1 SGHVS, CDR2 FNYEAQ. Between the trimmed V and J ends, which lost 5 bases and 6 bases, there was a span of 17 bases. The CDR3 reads CASSPSPGGPNEQFF. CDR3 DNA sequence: TGTGCCAGCAGCCCCTCCCCGGGGGGCCCCAATGAGCAGTTCTTC.

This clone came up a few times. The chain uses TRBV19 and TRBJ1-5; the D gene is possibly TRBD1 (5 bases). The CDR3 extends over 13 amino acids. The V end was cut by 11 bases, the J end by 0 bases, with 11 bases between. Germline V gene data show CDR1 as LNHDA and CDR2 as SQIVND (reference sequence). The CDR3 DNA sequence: TGTGCCTCACAGGCCGATAGCAATCAGCCCCAGCATTTT. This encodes CASQADSNQPQHF. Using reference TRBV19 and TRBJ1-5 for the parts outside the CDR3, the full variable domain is DGGITQSPKYLFRKEGQNVTLSCEQNLNHDAMYWYRQDPGQGLRLIYYSQIVNDFQKGDIAEGYSVSREKKESFPLTVTSAQKNPTAFYLCASQADSNQPQHFGDGTRLSIL.

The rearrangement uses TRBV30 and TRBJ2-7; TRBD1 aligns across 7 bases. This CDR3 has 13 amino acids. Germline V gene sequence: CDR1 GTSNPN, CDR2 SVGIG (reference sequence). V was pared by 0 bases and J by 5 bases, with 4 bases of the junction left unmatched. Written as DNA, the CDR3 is TGTGCCTGGAGTGTACGACAGGGAGACGAGCAGTACTTC. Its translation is CAWSVRQGDEQYF.

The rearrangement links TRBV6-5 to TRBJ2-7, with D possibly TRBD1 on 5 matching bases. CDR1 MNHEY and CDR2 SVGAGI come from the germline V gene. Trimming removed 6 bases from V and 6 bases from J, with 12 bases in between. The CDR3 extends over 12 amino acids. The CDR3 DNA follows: TGTGCCAGCAGCCGCACAGGTGCCGAGCAGTACGTC. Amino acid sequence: CASSRTGAEQYV.

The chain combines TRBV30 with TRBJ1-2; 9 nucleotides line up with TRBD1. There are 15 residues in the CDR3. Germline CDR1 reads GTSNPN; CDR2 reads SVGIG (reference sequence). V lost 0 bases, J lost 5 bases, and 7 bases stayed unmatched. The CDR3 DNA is TGTGCCTGGAGTGTTACAGGGGGCGAGGATTATGGCTACACCTTC. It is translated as CAWSVTGGEDYGYTF.

DNA of the CDR3: TGTGCCAGCAGTGTCGGTGGTCAGCCCCAGCATTTT. This sequence encodes CASSVGGQPQHF. The gene calls are TRBV25-1 and TRBJ1-5; D is unresolved. The germline gives CDR1 MGHDK, CDR2 SYGVNS. The CDR3 spans 12 residues. V dropped 4 bases and J dropped 6 bases, with 7 bases sitting between them.

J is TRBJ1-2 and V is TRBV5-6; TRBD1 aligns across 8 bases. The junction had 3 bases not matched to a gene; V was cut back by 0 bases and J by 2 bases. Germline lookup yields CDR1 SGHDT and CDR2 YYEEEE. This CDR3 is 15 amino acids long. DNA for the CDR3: TGTGCCAGCAGCTTGGATCCAGGGGGCAACTATGGCTACACCTTC. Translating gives CASSLDPGGNYGYTF.

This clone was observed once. The CDR3 region has the DNA TGTGCCAGCAGCCAATTGAGGGCAGGTGAAGCTTTCTTT. Its translation is CASSQLRAGEAFF. The V call is TRBV14, the J call TRBJ1-1, with D unclear. Germline lookup yields CDR1 SGHDN and CDR2 FVKESK. The CDR3 extends over 13 amino acids. Deletions cut 2 bases from V and 7 bases from J, with 11 bases between.

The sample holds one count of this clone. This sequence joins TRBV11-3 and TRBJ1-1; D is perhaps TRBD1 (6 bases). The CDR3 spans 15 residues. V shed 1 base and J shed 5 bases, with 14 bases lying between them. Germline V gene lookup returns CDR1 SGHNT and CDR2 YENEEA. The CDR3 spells CASSLAPGGRTEAFF. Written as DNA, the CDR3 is TGTGCCAGCAGCTTAGCCCCGGGGGGGCGGACTGAAGCTTTCTTT.

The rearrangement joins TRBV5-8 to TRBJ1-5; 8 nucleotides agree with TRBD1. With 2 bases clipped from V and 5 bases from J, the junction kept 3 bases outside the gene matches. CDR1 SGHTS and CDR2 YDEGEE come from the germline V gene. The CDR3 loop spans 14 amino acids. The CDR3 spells CASSFGQGDQPQHF. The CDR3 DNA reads TGTGCCAGCAGCTTCGGACAGGGAGATCAGCCCCAGCATTTT.

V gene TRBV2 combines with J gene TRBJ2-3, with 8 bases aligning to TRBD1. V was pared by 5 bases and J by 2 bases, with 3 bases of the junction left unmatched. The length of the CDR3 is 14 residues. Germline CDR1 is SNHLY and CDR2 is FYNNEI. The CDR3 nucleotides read TGTGCCAGCAGTCCGGACAGGGTCACAGATACGCAGTATTTT. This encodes CASSPDRVTDTQYF.

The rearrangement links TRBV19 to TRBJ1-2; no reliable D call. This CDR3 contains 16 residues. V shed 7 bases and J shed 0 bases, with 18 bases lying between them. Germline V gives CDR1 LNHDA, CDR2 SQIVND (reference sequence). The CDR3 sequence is CASTPEEGRTNYGYTF. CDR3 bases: TGTGCCAGTACCCCGGAAGAGGGTAGGACTAACTATGGCTACACCTTC. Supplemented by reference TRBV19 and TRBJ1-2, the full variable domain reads DGGITQSPKYLFRKEGQNVTLSCEQNLNHDAMYWYRQDPGQGLRLIYYSQIVNDFQKGDIAEGYSVSREKKESFPLTVTSAQKNPTAFYLCASTPEEGRTNYGYTFGSGTRLTVV.

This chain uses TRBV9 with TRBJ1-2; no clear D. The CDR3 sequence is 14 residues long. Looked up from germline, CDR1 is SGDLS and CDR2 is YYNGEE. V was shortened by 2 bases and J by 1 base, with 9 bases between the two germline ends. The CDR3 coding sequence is TGTGCCAGCAGCGTTCAGAACCTTAACTATGGCTACACCTTC. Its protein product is CASSVQNLNYGYTF.

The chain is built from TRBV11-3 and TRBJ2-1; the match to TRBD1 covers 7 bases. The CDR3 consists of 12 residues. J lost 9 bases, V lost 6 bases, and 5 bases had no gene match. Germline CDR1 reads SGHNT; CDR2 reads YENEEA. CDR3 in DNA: TGTGCCAGCAGGAGGGACAGCAGTGAGCAGTTCTTC. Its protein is CASRRDSSEQFF.

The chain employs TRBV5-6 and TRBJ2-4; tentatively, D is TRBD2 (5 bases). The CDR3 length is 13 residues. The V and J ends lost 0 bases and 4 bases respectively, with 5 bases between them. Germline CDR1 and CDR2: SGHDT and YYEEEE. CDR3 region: CASSLGGKNIQYF. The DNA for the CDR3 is TGTGCCAGCAGCTTGGGAGGGAAAAACATTCAGTACTTC.

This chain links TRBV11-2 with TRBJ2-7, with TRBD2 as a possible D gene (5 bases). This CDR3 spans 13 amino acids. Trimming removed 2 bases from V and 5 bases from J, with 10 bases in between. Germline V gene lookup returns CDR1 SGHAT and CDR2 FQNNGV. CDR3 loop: CASSLYTGDEQYV. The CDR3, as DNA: TGTGCCAGCAGCTTATATACCGGGGACGAGCAGTACGTC.

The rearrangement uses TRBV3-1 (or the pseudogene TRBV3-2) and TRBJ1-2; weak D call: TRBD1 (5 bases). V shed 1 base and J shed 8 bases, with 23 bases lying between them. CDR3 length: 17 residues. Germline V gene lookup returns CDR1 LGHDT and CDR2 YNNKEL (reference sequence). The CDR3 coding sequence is TGTGCCAGCAGCCAAGCTATTGCGGCAGGGAGGGTAGTAGGCTACACCTTC. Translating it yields CASSQAIAAGRVVGYTF.

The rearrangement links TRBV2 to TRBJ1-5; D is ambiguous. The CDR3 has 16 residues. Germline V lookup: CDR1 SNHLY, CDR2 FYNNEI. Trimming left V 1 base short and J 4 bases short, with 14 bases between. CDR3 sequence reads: CASSEGLMGGNQPQHF. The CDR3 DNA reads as TGTGCCAGCAGTGAAGGGCTTATGGGAGGGAATCAGCCCCAGCATTTT.

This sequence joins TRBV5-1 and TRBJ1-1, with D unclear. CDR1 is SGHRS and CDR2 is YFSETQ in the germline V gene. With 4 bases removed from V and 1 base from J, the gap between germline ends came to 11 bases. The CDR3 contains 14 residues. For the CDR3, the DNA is TGCGCCAGCAGCCCGGGTGGTAAGAACACTGAAGCTTTCTTT. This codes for CASSPGGKNTEAFF.

CDR3 region: CSGTSGLSHEQYF. Written as DNA, the CDR3 is TGCAGCGGAACTTCGGGGTTGTCCCACGAGCAGTACTTC. The chain has TRBV29-1 and TRBJ2-7; D may be TRBD2 (5 bases). V was cut by 7 bases and J by 5 bases, with 18 bases left in between. CDR3 length: 13 amino acids. The germline CDR1 and CDR2 sequences are SQVTM and ANQGSEA.

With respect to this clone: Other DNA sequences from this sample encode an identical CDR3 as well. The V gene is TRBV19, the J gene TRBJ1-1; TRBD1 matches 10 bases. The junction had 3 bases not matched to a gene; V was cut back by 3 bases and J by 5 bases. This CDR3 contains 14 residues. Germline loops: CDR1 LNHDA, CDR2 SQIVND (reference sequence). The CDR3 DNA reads TGTGCCAGTAGTATCGGACAGGGGGGGACTGAAGCTTTCTTT. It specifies CASSIGQGGTEAFF.